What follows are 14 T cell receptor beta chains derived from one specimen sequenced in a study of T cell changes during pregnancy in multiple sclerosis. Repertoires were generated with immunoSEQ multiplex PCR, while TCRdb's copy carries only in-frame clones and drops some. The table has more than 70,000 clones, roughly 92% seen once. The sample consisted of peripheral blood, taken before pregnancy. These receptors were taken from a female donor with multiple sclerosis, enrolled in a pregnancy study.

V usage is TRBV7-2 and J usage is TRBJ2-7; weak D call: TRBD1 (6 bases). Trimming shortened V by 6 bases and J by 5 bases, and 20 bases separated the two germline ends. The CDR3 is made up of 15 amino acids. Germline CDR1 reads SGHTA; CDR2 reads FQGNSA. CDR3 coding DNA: TGTGCCAGCAGTCGAAGCCATACAGGGCGTCACGAGCAGTACTTC. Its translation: CASSRSHTGRHEQYF.

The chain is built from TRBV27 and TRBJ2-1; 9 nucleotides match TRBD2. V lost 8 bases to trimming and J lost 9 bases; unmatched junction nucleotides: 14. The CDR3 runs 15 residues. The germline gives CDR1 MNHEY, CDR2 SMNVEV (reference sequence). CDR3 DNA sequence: TGTGCCAGCGAAGATAGCGGGAGCCACCCCGGTGAGCAGTTCTTC. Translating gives CASEDSGSHPGEQFF.

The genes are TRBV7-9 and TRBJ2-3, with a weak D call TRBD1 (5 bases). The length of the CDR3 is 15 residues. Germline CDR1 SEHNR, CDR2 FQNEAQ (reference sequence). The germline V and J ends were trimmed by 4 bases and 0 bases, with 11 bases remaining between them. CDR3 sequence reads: CASSSGHRSTDTQYF. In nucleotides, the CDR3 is TGTGCCAGCAGCTCTGGACACAGAAGCACAGATACGCAGTATTTT.

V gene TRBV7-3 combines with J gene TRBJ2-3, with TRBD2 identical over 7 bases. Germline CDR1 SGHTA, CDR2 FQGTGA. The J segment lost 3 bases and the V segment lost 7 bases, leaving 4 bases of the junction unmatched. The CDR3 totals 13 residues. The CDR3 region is CASTAGVTDTQYF. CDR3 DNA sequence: TGTGCCAGCACTGCGGGAGTGACAGATACGCAGTATTTT.

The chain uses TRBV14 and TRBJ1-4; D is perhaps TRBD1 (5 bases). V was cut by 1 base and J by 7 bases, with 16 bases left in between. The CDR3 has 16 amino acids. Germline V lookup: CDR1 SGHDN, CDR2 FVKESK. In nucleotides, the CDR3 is TGTGCCAGCAGCCAAGGATCTGGGAGGGGCCGTGAAAAACTGTTTTTT. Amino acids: CASSQGSGRGREKLFF.

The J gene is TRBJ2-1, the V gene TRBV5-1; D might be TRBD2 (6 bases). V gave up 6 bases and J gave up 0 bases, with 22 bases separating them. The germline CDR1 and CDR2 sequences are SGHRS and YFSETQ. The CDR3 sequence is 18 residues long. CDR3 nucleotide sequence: TGCGCCAGCACAACGCGGGCGCGGGGCACGAGCTCCTACAATGAGCAGTTCTTC. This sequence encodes CASTTRARGTSSYNEQFF.

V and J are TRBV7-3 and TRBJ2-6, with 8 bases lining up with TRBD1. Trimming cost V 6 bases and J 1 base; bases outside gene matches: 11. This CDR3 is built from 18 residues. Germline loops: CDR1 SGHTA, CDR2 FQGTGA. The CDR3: CASSKRTGRLSGANVLTF. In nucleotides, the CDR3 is TGTGCCAGCAGTAAACGGACAGGGAGACTATCTGGGGCCAACGTCCTGACTTTC.

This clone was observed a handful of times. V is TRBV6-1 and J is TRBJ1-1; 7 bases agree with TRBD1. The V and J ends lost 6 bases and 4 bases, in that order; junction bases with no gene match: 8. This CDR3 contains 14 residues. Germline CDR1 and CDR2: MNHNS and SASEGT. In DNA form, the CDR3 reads TGTGCCAGCAGCGTGACAGGGTTGTCCACTGAAGCTTTCTTT. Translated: CASSVTGLSTEAFF.

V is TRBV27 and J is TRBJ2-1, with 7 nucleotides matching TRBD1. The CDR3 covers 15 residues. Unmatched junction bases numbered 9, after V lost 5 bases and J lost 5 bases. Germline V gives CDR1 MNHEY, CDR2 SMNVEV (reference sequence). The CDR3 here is CASSPWTGDNNEQFF. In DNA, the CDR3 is TGTGCCAGCAGTCCTTGGACAGGAGACAACAATGAGCAGTTCTTC.

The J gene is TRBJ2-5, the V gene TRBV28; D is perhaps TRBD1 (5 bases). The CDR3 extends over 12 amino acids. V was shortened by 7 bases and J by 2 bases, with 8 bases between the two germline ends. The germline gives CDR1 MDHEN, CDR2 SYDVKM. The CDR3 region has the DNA TGTGCCAGCACCCAGGGTCAAGAGACCCAGTACTTC. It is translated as CASTQGQETQYF.

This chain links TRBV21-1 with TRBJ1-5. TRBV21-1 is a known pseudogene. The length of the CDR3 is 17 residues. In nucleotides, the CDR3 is TGTGCCAGCAGCAAAGGAGGGAAGGTAACGAGCAATCAGCCCCAGCATTTT. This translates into CASSKGGKVTSNQPQHF.

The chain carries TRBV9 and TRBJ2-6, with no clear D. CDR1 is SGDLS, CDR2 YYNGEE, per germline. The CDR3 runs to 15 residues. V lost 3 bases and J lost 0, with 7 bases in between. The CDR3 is CASSAGDSGANVLTF. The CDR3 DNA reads TGTGCCAGCAGCGCCGGAGACTCTGGGGCCAACGTCCTGACTTTC. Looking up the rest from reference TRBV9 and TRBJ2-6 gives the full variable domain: DSGVTQTPKHLITATGQRVTLRCSPRSGDLSVYWYQQSLDQGLQFLIQYYNGEERAKGNILERFSAQQFPDLHSELNLSSLELGDSALYFCASSAGDSGANVLTFGAGSRLTVL.

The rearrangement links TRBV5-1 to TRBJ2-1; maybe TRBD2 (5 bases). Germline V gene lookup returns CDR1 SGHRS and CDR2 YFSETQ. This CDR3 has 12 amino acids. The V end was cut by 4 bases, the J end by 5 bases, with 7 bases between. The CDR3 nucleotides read TGCGCCAGCAGCCTCGGGGACAATGAGCAGTTCTTC. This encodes CASSLGDNEQFF.

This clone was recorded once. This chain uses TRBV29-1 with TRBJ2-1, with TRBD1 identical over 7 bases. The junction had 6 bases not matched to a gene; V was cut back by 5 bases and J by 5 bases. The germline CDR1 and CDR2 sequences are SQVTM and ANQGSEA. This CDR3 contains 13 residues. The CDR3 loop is CSVRGRRDNEQFF. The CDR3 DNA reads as TGCAGCGTTAGGGGGCGCAGGGACAATGAGCAGTTCTTC.